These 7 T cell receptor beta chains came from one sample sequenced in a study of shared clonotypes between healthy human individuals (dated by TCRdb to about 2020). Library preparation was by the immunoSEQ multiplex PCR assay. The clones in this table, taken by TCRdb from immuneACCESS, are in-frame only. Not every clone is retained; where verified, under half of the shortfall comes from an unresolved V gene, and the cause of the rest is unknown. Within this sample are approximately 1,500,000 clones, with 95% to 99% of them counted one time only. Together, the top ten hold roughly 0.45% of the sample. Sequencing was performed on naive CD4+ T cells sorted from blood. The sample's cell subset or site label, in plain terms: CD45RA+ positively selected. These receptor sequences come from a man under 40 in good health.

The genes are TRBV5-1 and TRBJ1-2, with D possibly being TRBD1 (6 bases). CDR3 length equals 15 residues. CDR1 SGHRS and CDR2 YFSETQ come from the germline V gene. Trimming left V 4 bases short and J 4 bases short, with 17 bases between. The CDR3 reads CASSLTGHMVYGYTF. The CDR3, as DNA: TGCGCCAGCAGCCTAACAGGGCATATGGTCTATGGCTACACCTTC.

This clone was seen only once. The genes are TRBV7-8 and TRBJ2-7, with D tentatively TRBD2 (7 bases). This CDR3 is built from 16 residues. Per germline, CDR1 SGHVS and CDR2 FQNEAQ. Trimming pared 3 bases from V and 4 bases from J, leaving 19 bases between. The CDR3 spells CASSFVGGQTRYEQYF. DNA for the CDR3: TGTGCCAGCAGCTTTGTCGGGGGGCAAACTCGATACGAGCAGTACTTC.

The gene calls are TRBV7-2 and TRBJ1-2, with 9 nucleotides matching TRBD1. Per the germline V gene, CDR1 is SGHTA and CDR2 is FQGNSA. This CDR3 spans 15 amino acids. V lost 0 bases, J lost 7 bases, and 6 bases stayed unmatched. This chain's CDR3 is CASSLANRGQGGYTF. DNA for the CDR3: TGTGCCAGCAGCTTAGCTAACAGGGGACAGGGTGGCTACACCTTC.

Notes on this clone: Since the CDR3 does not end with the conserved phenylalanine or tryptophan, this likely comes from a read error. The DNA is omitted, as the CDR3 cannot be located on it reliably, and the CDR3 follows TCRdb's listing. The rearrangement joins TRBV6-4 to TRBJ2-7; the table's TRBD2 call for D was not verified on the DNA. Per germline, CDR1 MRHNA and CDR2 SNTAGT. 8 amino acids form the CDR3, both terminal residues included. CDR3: CATPGFGS.

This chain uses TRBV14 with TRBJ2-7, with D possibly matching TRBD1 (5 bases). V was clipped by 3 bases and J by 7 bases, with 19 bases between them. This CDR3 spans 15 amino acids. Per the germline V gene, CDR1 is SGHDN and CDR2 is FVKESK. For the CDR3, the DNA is TGTGCCAGCAGCCATATGCGACAGACTTCCTCTGAGCAGTACTTC. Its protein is CASSHMRQTSSEQYF.

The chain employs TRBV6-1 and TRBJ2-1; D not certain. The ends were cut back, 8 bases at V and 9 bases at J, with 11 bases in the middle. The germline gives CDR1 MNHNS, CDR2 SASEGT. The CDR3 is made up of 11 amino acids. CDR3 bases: TGTGCCAGCCCAGGCCTGGTTGAGCAGTTCTTC. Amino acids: CASPGLVEQFF.

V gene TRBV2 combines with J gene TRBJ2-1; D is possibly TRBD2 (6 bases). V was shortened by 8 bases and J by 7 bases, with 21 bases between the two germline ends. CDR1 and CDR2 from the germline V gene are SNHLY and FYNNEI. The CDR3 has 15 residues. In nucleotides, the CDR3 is TGTGCCAGCCTAACCTGGACCGGGACTCCAAATGAGCAGTTCTTC. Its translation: CASLTWTGTPNEQFF.